This TCR beta chain derives from a study of identical twins. This clonotype turned up a few times. TCRdb re-analysed the 5' RACE reads in MiXCR, keeping a single row per CDR3 protein. The table has 600,000 to 700,000 distinct CDR3 sequences, around 21% seen once. With 5 bases clipped from V and 0 bases from J, the junction kept 5 bases outside the gene matches. Germline CDR1 and CDR2: MNHNS and SASEGT. The CDR3 covers 15 residues. The same sample was also used in a study of T cells expressing NK-cell markers.

Sequencing input: PBMCs. V usage is TRBV6-1 and J usage is TRBJ1-1; 8 bases are shared with TRBD1. The TCR comes from a woman between 18 and 29 years old in good health. The CDR3 reads CASSRRQGLNTEAFF. The CDR3 coding sequence is TGTGCCAGCAGTCGTCGACAGGGGCTGAACACTGAAGCTTTCTTT.